Shown below are 8 T cell receptor beta chains from a single sample sequenced in a study of blood T cell repertoires in COVID-19. Only in-frame clones appear in the TCRdb table, and some are missing; sequencing was by immunoSEQ multiplex PCR. The sample yields around 470,000 clones, 90% seen once. The sequenced sample was PBMCs or T cells enriched from blood (not recorded which). The receptors originated from a man in his late teens or twenties who had recovered from COVID-19.

The chain links TRBV6-5 to TRBJ1-2; D gene unclear. Germline V gene data show CDR1 as MNHEY and CDR2 as SVGAGI. V lost 8 bases, J lost 5 bases, and 12 bases lay in between. This CDR3 contains 12 residues. CDR3 sequence reads: CASGRGEYGYTF. The CDR3 coding sequence is TGTGCCAGCGGTCGGGGTGAATATGGCTACACCTTC.

This clone has just one count. The chain links TRBV5-1 to TRBJ1-3; possible D gene TRBD1, 5 bases. V lost 4 bases, J lost 4 bases, and 21 bases lay in between. Germline CDR1 SGHRS, CDR2 YFSETQ. The CDR3 is 17 residues long. For the CDR3, the DNA is TGCGCCAGCAGCCTGGCCCCCCAGGGAGGGTCAGGAAACACCATATATTTT. This codes for CASSLAPQGGSGNTIYF.

The chain employs TRBV19 and TRBJ1-5, with 7 bases matching TRBD1. V was clipped by 2 bases and J by 7 bases; unmatched bases: 5. Germline V gene sequence: CDR1 LNHDA, CDR2 SQIVND (reference sequence). This CDR3 spans 14 amino acids. The CDR3 nucleotides read TGTGCCAGTAGTATAATGACAGGGCCACAGCCCCAGCATTTT. It is translated as CASSIMTGPQPQHF.

The chain joins TRBV7-8 to TRBJ2-1; D gene uncertain. V lost 0 bases and J 11 bases, leaving 11 bases between the germline ends. CDR1 is SGHVS and CDR2 is FQNEAQ in the germline V gene. The CDR3 has 13 residues. CDR3 protein: CASSLAPSQQQFF. CDR3 nucleotides: TGTGCCAGCAGCTTAGCCCCTAGTCAACAGCAGTTCTTC.

V gene TRBV6-2 or TRBV6-3 combines with J gene TRBJ1-5, with 8 bases lining up with TRBD1. V lost 4 bases and J lost 1; bases outside the gene matches: 3. Germline CDR1 MNHEY, CDR2 SVGEGT. The CDR3 runs to 15 residues. The DNA for the CDR3 is TGTGCCAGCAGTTCCGGACAGGGCAGCAATCAGCCCCAGCATTTT. This encodes CASSSGQGSNQPQHF.

V usage is TRBV6-6 and J usage is TRBJ1-1; D may be TRBD1 (5 bases). Per germline, CDR1 MNHNY and CDR2 SVGAGI (reference sequence). CDR3 length equals 14 residues. Trimming removed 6 bases at V and 3 bases at J, with 14 bases between. CDR3 sequence: CASSSQGAYTEAFF. For the CDR3, the DNA is TGTGCCAGCAGCAGCCAAGGGGCTTACACTGAAGCTTTCTTT.

The J gene is TRBJ1-6, the V gene TRBV3-1 (or the pseudogene TRBV3-2); the match to TRBD1 covers 7 bases. There are 14 residues in the CDR3. Germline values: CDR1 LGHDT, CDR2 YNNKEL (reference sequence). The V gene end was trimmed by 5 bases and the J gene end by 6 bases; junction bases not matched to a gene: 4. DNA of the CDR3: TGTGCCAGCAGCTGGGGACAGAGTAATTCACCCCTCCACTTT. Its protein is CASSWGQSNSPLHF.

The rearrangement uses TRBV3-1 (or the pseudogene TRBV3-2) and TRBJ2-3; 7 positions match TRBD2. J was trimmed by 5 bases and V by 2 bases; bases with no gene match: 13. Per the germline V gene, CDR1 is LGHDT and CDR2 is YNNKEL (reference sequence). There are 17 residues in the CDR3. The CDR3 reads CASSQQRTAVAGDTQYF. CDR3 DNA sequence: TGTGCCAGCAGCCAACAGAGGACCGCTGTAGCGGGAGATACGCAGTATTTT.